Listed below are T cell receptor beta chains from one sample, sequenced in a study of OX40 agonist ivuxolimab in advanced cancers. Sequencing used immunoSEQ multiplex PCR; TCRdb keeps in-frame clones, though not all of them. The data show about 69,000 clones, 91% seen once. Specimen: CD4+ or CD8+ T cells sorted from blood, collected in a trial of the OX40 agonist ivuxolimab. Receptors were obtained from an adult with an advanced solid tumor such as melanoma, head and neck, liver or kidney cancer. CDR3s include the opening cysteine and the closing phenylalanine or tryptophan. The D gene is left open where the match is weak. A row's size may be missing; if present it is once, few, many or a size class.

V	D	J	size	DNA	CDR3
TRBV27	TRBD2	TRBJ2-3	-	TGTGCCAGCAGTTTGCTTAGCGGGCCAGATACGCAGTATTTT	CASSLLSGPDTQYF
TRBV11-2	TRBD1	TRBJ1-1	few	TGTGCCACATCCAGGGGGGCCCGCACTGAAGCTTTCTTT	CATSRGARTEAFF
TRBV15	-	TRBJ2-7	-	TGTGCCACCAGCAGAGAGATAGGGCGCTCCTACGAGCAGTACTTC	CATSREIGRSYEQYF
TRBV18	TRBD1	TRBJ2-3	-	TGTGCCAGCTCACCCCGACAGGGGTTCACAGATACGCAGTATTTT	CASSPRQGFTDTQYF
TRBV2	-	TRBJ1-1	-	TGTGCCAGCAGTGAATGGAGGCGGGAAGGTGAAGCTTTCTTT	CASSEWRREGEAFF
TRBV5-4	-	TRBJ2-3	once	TGTGCCAGCAGCACCCCCCGAAGCGCTGCAGATACGCAGTATTTT	CASSTPRSAADTQYF
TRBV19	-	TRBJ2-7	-	TGTGCCAGTAGAGGGCTGTCCTACGAGCAGTACTTC	CASRGLSYEQYF
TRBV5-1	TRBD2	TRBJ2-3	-	TGCGCCAGCAGCTGGGGGACTAGCGGGAGGTCAGGCACAGATACGCAGTATTTT	CASSWGTSGRSGTDTQYF
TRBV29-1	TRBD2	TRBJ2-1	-	TGCAGCGTTCGGGGGACTAGCGGGTACAATGAGCAGTTCTTC	CSVRGTSGYNEQFF
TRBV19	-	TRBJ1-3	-	TGTGCCAGTAGTCCCGGGGCGGGAAACACCATATATTTT	CASSPGAGNTIYF
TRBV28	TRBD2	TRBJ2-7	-	TGTGCCAGCAGTTTGGGACTAGCTGGCTACGAGCAGTACTTC	CASSLGLAGYEQYF
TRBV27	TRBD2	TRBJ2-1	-	TGTGCCAGCAGTTTCCAAAGGACAGGTCGATTAGCGGGAGGGTTTAACAATGAGCAGTTCTTC	CASSFQRTGRLAGGFNNEQFF
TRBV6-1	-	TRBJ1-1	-	TGTGCCAGCAGTGAATCTGGCGGACGCGGGAACACTGAAGCTTTCTTT	CASSESGGRGNTEAFF
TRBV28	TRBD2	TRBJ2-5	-	TGTGCCAGCAGTTCCTCCGGGACTAGCGGACAAGAGACCCAGTACTTC	CASSSSGTSGQETQYF
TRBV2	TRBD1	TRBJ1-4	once	TGTGCCAGCAGGTTTCAGGGGGCGGACGAGAAACTGTTTTTT	CASRFQGADEKLFF
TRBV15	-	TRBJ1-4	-	TGTGCCACCAGCAGAGCCCCCCCGGGAGCAACTAATGAAAAACTGTTTTTT	CATSRAPPGATNEKLFF
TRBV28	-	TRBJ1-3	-	TGTGCCAGCAGTTTAGATTTACGGGGAAACACCATATATTTT	CASSLDLRGNTIYF
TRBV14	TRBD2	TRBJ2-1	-	TGTGCCAGCAGCGAGATAGCGGGAGGGCCCCCCAATGAGCAGTTCTTC	CASSEIAGGPPNEQFF
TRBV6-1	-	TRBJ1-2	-	TGTGCCAGCAGTGAATCGCTGGGAAGTTATGGCTACACCTTC	CASSESLGSYGYTF
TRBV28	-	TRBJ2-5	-	TGTGCCAGCAGTTTGGCTAGTTCGCGTGAGCAGTACTTC	CASSLASSREQYF
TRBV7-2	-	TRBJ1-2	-	TGTGCCAGCAGCTTGCAGTCAGGGGTTAACTATGGCTACACCTTC	CASSLQSGVNYGYTF
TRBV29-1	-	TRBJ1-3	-	TGCAGCGCAACACAGGGACTCGCTGGAAACACCATATATTTT	CSATQGLAGNTIYF
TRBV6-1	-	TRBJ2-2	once	TGTGCCAGCAGTGGGGATTTGAACACCGGGGAGCTGTTTTTT	CASSGDLNTGELFF
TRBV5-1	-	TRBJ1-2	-	TGCGCCAGCAGCTTCGCAGGGAATACTAACTATGGCTACACCTTC	CASSFAGNTNYGYTF
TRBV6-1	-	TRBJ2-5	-	TGTGCCAGCAGTGCGTTGGAGACCCAGTACTTC	CASSALETQYF
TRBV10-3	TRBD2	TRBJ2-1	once	TGTGCCATCAGGGAACCTAGCGGGATCAGTGTCCATGAGCAGTTCTTC	CAIREPSGISVHEQFF
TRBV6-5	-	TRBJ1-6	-	TGTGCCAGCAGTTCCCAGGGGAGCTCCTATAATTCACCCCTCCACTTT	CASSSQGSSYNSPLHF
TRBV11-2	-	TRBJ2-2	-	TGTGCCAGCAGCTTATTTTGGGAAGGCGGGGAGCTGTTTTTT	CASSLFWEGGELFF
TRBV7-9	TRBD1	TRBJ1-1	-	TGTGCCAGCAGCCGTGCCCAAATGACAGGGGGAACTGAAGCTTTCTTT	CASSRAQMTGGTEAFF
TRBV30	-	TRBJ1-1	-	TGTGCCTGGAGGACCTCACAGCTTGAAGCTTTCTTT	CAWRTSQLEAFF
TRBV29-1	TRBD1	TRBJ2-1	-	TGCAGCGGCGAAACAGGGGCCACCGAGCAGTTCTTC	CSGETGATEQFF
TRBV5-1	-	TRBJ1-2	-	TGCGCCAGCAGCTTGGAGGGCAACAACTATGGCTACACCTTC	CASSLEGNNYGYTF
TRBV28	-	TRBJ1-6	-	TGTGCCAGCAGGGGCGATGGGAACCTCCACTTT	CASRGDGNLHF
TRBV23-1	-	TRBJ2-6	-	TGCGCCAGCAGTCGGGGACTTGACAGGTTACCCTCTGGGGCCAACGTCCTGACTTTC	CASSRGLDRLPSGANVLTF
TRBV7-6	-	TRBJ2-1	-	TGTGCCAGCAGCGGACGGACTACCCCCTACAATGAGCAGTTCTTC	CASSGRTTPYNEQFF
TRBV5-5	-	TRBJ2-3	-	TGTGCCCACGGGCCCGGACCCACAGATACGCAGTATTTT	CAHGPGPTDTQYF
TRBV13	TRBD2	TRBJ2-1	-	TGTGCCAGCAGCTTCCGGACTAGCGGGAGGGCCTATGAGCAGTTCTTC	CASSFRTSGRAYEQFF
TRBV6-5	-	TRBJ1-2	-	TGTGCCAGCAGTAAGGGACGGTACGATGGCTACACCTTC	CASSKGRYDGYTF
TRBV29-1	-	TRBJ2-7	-	TGCAGCGTCGAGGAGGGCCGCTACGAGCAGTACTTC	CSVEEGRYEQYF
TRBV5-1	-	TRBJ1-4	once	TGCGCCAGCAGCTTTACGGGGGGAGCGGCTAATGAAAAACTGTTTTTT	CASSFTGGAANEKLFF
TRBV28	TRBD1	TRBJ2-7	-	TGTGCCAGCAGAGAAGGACAGGGTCGAACCTACGAGCAGTACTTC	CASREGQGRTYEQYF
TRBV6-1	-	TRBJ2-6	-	TGTGCCAGCAGTGAAGTAAGGCTCGCCAACGTCCTGACTTTC	CASSEVRLANVLTF
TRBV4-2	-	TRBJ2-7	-	TGTGCCAGCAGCCAGATCCGCTCGGTGGAGTACGAGCAGTACTTC	CASSQIRSVEYEQYF
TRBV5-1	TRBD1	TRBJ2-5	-	TGCGCCAGCAGCCTCGGGACAGGTTGGGGGGAAACCCAGTACTTC	CASSLGTGWGETQYF
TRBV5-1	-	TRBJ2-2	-	TGCGCCACCTCCCGTGCGGGACCGAACACCGGGGAGCTGTTTTTT	CATSRAGPNTGELFF
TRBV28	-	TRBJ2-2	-	TGTGCCAGCAGTCCCCCACCCGGGGAGCTGTTTTTT	CASSPPPGELFF
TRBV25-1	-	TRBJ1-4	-	TGTGCCAGCAGGGTTCACTCCGTGGGGTTAGAGGCTGAAAAACTGTTTTTT	CASRVHSVGLEAEKLFF
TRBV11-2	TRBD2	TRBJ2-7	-	TGTGCCAGCAGCTCCTATAGCGGGAGGTCCTCCTACGAGCAGTACTTC	CASSSYSGRSSYEQYF
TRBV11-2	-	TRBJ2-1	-	TGTGCCAGCAGCTTAGTGGCAGGGGTAGCTCACAATGAGCAGTTCTTC	CASSLVAGVAHNEQFF
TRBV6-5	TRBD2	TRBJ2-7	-	TGTGCCAGCAGTTACTCGCGGGAGCTACCCTACGAGCAGTACTTC	CASSYSRELPYEQYF
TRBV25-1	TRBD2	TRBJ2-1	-	TGTGCCAGCAGTGTGCGGGAGTTCTACAATGAGCAGTTCTTC	CASSVREFYNEQFF
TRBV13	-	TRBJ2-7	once	TGTGCCAGTGGGTTGGGGCTCCTCGGCGAGCAGTACTTC	CASGLGLLGEQYF
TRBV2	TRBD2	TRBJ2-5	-	TGTGCCAGCAGTCTGTTTTTGCGGGAGGGTATTAACCAAGAGACCCAGTACTTC	CASSLFLREGINQETQYF
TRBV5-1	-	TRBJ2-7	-	TGCGCCAGCAGCTTTGGCGGAGGCTCCTACGAGCAGTACTTC	CASSFGGGSYEQYF
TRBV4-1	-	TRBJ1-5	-	TGCGCCAGCAGCCAAGGGGGGGCGCAGAGCAATCAGCCCCAGCATTTT	CASSQGGAQSNQPQHF